The text below deals with one T cell receptor beta chain. The source of the sample is a study of blood T cell repertoires in COVID-19. Study information: Collection of acute and convalescent COVID-19 samples took place in the United States, Italy and Spain. Sources were T cells, B-cell-depleted T cells, or PBMCs; the material itself was cDNA or gDNA.

Germline loops: CDR1 SGHAT, CDR2 FQNNGV. The CDR3 spans 13 residues. The V end lost 5 bases, the J end lost 12 bases, and 19 bases lay between the germline ends. The authors' processing: Reference gene primer amplification gave nucleated cell count estimates. Assay used: immunoSEQ multiplex PCR; TCRdb lists only in-frame clones, some missing. D and trimming come from the DNA, and the V and J calls and clone size come from that table. The profile covers over 200,000 clones, with approximately 90% appearing a single time and 0.8% to 1% taken by the ten largest. In Seattle, patients joined the study during active infection and were tracked longitudinally.

The sequenced sample consisted of peripheral blood. This chain uses TRBV11-2 with TRBJ1-2; a possible D gene is TRBD1 (5 bases). The source of this sequence is a man between 60 and 75 years old with COVID-19, enrolled during active disease. DNA of the CDR3: TGTGCCAGCAGCGGCATGAGAGCAGGGTACGACACCTTC. Its protein product is CASSGMRAGYDTF.